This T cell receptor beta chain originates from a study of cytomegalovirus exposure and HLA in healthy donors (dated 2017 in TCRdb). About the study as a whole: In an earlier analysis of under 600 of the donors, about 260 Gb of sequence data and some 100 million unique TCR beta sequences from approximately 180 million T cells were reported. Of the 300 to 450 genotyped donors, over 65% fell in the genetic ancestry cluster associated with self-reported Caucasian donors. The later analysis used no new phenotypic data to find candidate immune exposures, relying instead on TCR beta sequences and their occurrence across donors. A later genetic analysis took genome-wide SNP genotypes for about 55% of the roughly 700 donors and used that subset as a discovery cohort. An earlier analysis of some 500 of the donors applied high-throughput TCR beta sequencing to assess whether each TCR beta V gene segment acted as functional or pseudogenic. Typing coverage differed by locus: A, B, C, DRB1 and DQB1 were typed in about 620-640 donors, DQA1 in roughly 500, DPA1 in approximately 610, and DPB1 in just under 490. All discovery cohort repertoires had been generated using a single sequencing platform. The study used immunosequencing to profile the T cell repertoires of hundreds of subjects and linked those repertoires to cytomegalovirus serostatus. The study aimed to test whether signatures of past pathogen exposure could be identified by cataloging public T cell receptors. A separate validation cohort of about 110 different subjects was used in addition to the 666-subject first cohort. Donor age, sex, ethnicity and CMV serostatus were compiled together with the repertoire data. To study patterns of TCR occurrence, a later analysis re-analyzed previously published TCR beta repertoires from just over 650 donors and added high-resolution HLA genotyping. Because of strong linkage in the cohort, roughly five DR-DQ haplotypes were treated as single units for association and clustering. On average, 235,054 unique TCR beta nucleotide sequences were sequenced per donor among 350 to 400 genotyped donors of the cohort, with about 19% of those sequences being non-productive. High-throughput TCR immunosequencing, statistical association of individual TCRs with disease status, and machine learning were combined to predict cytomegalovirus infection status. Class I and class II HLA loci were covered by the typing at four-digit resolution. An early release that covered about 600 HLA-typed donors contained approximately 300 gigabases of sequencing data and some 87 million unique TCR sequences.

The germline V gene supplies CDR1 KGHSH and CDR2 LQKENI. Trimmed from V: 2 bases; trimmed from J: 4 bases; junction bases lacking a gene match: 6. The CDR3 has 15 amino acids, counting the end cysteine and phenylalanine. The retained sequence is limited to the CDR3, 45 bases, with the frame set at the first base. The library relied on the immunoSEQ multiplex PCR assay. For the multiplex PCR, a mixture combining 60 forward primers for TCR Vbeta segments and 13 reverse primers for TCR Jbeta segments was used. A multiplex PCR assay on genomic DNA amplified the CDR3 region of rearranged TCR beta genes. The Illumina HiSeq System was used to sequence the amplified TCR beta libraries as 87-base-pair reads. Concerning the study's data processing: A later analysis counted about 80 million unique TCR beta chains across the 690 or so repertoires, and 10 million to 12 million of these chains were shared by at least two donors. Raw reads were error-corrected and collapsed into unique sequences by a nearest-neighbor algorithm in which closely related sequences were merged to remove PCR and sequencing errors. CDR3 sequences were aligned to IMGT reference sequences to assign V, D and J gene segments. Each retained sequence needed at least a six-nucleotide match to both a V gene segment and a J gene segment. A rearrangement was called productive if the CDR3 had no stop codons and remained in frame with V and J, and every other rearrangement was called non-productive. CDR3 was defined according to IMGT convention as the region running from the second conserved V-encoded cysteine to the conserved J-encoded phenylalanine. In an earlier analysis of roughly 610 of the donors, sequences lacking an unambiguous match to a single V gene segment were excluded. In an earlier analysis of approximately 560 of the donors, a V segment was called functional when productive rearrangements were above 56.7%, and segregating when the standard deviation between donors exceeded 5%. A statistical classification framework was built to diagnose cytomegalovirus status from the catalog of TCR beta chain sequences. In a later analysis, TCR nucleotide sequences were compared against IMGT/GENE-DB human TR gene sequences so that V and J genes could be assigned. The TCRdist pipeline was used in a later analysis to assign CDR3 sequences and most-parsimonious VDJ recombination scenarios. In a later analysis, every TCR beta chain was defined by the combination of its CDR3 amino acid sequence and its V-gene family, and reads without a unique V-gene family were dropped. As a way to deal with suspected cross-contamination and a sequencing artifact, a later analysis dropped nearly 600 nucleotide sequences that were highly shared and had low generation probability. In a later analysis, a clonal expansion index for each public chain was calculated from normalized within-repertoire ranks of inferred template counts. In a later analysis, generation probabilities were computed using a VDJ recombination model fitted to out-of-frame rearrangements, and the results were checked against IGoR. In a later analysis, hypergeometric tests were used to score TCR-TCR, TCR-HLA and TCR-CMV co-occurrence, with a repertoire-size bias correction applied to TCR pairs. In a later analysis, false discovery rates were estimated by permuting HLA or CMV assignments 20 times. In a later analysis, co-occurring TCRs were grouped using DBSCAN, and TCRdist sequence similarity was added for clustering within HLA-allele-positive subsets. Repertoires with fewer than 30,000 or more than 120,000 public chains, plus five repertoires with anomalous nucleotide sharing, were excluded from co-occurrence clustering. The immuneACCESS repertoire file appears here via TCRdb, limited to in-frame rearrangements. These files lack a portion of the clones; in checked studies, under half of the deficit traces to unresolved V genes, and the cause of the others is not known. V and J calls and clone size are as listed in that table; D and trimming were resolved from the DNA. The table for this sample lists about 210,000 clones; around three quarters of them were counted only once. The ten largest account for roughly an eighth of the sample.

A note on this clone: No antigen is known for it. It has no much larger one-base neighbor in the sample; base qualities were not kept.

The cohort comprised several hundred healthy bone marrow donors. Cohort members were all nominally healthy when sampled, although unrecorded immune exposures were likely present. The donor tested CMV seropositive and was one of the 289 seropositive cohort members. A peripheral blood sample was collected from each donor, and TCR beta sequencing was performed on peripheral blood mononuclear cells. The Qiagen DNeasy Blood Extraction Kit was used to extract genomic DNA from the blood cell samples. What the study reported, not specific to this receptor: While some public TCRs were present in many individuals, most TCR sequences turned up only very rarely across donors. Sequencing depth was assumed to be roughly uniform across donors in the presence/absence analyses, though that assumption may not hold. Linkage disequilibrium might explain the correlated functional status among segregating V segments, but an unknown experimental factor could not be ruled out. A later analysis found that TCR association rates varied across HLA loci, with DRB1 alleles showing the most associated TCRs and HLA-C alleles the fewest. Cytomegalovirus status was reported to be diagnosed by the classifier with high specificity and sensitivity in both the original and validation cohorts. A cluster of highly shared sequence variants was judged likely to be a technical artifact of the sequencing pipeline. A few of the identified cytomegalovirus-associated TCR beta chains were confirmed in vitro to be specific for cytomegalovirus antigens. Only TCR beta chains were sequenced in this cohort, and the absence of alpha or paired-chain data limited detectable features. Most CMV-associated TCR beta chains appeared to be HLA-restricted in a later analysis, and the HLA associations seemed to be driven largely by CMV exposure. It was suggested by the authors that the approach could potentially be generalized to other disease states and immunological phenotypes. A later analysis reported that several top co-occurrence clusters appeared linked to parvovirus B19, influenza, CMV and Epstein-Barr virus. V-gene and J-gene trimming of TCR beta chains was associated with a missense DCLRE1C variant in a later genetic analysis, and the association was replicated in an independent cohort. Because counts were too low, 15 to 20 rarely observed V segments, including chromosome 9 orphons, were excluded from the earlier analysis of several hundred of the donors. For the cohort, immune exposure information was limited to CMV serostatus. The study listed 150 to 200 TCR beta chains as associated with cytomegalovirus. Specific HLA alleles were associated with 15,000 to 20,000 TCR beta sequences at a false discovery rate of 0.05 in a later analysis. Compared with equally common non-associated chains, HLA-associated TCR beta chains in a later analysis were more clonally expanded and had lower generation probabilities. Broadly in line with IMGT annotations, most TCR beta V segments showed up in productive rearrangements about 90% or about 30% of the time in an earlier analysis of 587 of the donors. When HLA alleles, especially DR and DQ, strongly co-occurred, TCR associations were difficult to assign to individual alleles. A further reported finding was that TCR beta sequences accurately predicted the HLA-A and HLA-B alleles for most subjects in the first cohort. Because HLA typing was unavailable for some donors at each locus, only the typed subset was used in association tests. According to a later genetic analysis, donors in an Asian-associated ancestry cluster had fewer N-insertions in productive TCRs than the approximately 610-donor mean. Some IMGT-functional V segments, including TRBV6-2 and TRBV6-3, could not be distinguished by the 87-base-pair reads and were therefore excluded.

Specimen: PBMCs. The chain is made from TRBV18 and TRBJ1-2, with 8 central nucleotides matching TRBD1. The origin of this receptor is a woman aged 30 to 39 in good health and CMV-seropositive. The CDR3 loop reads CASSPGDRSTYGYTF. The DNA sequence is TGTGCCAGCTCACCAGGGGACAGGAGCACCTATGGCTACACCTTC.